Shown below are 14 T cell receptor beta chains from a single sample sequenced in a study of low-dose radiotherapy and immunotherapy resistance in tumors. TRAV- and TRBV-specific primers, spanning alpha and beta chains, primed first-strand cDNA. The TCRs were subjected to amplification over roughly 20 PCR cycles employing a constant-region primer in conjunction with a V-primer adapter. From the reads, TCRdb called clonotypes with MiXCR, one entry per CDR3 protein. The sample holds about 30,000 distinct CDR3 sequences, around 54% seen once. Time point reported: after trial treatment. Treatment here: LDRT plus nivolumab, ipilimumab, low-dose cyclophosphamide and aspirin (RACIN trial). Sequenced material: PBMCs, taken after low-dose radiotherapy plus immunotherapy. The receptors come from a male donor with gallbladder cancer.

This clonotype was detected many times. The chain recombines TRBV9 with TRBJ2-2, with 9 bases fitting TRBD2. Trimming cost V 4 bases and J 5 bases; bases outside gene matches: 9. The CDR3 runs to 16 residues. CDR1 is SGDLS and CDR2 is YYNGEE in the germline V gene. The CDR3 nucleotides read TGTGCCAGCAGCCCTGTAGCGGGAGTGGCGACCGGGGAGCTGTTTTTT. This gives the protein CASSPVAGVATGELFF.

This clonotype was counted a few times. The chain has TRBV5-1 and TRBJ2-2; D might be TRBD1 or TRBD2, each matching 5 bases. The CDR3 extends over 14 amino acids. Germline CDR1 is SGHRS and CDR2 is YFSETQ. Trimming pared 9 bases from V and 0 bases from J, leaving 12 bases between. The CDR3 region has the DNA TGCGCCATCTCGGGACCCGCGAACACCGGGGAGCTGTTTTTT. Its protein is CAISGPANTGELFF.

Details on this clonotype: A read error is the likely source, as a far larger clone sits one nucleotide away. V is TRBV6-2 or TRBV6-3 and J is TRBJ2-1, with D possibly being TRBD2 (6 bases). Germline V gene data show CDR1 as MNHEY and CDR2 as SVGEGT. The V end was cut by 6 bases, the J end by 10 bases, with 13 bases between. This CDR3 has 12 residues. The CDR3 loop is CASSGSWSEQFF. The CDR3 coding sequence is TGTGCCAGCAGCGGGAGTTGGTCCGAGCAGTTCTTC.

This clonotype appeared once. V is TRBV2 and J is TRBJ2-3, with D possibly being TRBD1 (6 bases). V was cut by 6 bases and J by 2 bases, with 12 bases left in between. Germline assignment: CDR1 SNHLY and CDR2 FYNNEI. This CDR3 comprises 14 residues. This CDR3 reads CASSRPGHTDTQYF. In DNA form, the CDR3 reads TGTGCCAGCAGCCGGCCGGGACACACAGATACGCAGTATTTT.

This clonotype has a single count. The CDR3 loop is CSVVWQISYNEQFF. The CDR3, as DNA: TGCAGCGTTGTTTGGCAGATCTCCTACAATGAGCAGTTCTTC. V is TRBV29-1 and J is TRBJ2-1; no clear D gene. V was shortened by 4 bases and J by 0 bases, with 10 bases between the two germline ends. Germline-derived CDR1 and CDR2 are SQVTM and ANQGSEA. The CDR3 totals 14 residues.

A remark on this clonotype: One base separates it from a far larger clone, so it is likely a read error. The CDR3 sequence: CASLSLAGINSEQFF. In DNA, the CDR3 is TGTGCCAGCTTAAGCCTAGCGGGAATCAACAGTGAGCAGTTCTTC. J is TRBJ2-7 and V is TRBV6-2 or TRBV6-3; TRBD2 agrees at 9 bases. The J call is uncertain, as TRBJ2-1 better fits the DNA end. The CDR3 has 15 amino acids. From germline, CDR1 is MNHEY and CDR2 SVGEGT.

This clonotype has ten or more counts. The chain uses TRBV9 and TRBJ1-2, with D perhaps matching TRBD1 (5 bases). The germline gives CDR1 SGDLS, CDR2 YYNGEE. This CDR3 spans 13 amino acids. Trimming stripped 4 bases from V and 4 bases from J, with 11 bases between. CDR3 region: CASSPRDLYGYTF. DNA for the CDR3: TGTGCCAGCAGCCCGAGGGACCTCTATGGCTACACCTTC.

This clonotype occurred many times. The chain carries TRBV4-3 and TRBJ2-7; D may be TRBD1 (6 bases). The length of the CDR3 is 16 residues. CDR1 LGHNA and CDR2 YSLEER come from the germline V gene. Trimming pared 3 bases from V and 2 bases from J, leaving 17 bases between. The CDR3, as DNA: TGCGCCAGCAGCCACCTATCGACAGGAGTTACCTACGAGCAGTACTTC. Translation gives CASSHLSTGVTYEQYF.

In the case of this clonotype: A far larger clone is one nucleotide away, so this likely arose from a read error. The chain recombines TRBV6-1 with TRBJ2-7; D is possibly TRBD2 (6 bases). Germline CDR1 MNHNS, CDR2 SASEGT. The CDR3 has 15 amino acids. V shed 2 bases and J shed 7 bases, with 18 bases lying between them. The CDR3 DNA reads TGTGCCAGCAGTGAAATGGGGGAGGCTTACAATGAGCAGTACTTC. It encodes CASSEMGEAYNEQYF.

The chain employs TRBV7-2 and TRBJ2-1; perhaps TRBD2 as D (5 bases). The V end was cut by 5 bases, the J end by 6 bases, with 14 bases between. The germline gives CDR1 SGHTA, CDR2 FQGNSA. This CDR3 contains 14 residues. The CDR3 loop is CASSQRTGSNEQFF. Here the CDR3 DNA reads TGTGCCAGCAGCCAAAGGACTGGCTCCAATGAGCAGTTCTTC.

This clonotype was counted between two and nine times. This sequence joins TRBV18 and TRBJ1-1; TRBD1 matches 8 bases. The CDR3 extends over 17 amino acids. The germline gives CDR1 KGHSH, CDR2 LQKENI. J lost 5 bases, V lost 2 bases, and 13 bases had no gene match. Written as DNA, the CDR3 is TGTGCCAGCTCACCAAAAGGTCGCAGGGGGCCGGTAACTGAAGCTTTCTTT. This sequence encodes CASSPKGRRGPVTEAFF.

This clonotype was seen more than once but under ten times. For the CDR3, the DNA is TGTGCCAGCAGCCGTGATGCCGTAACCTACGAGCAGTACTTC. As protein: CASSRDAVTYEQYF. This sequence joins TRBV27 and TRBJ2-7; no firm D call. The CDR3 runs to 14 residues. The germline V and J ends were trimmed by 6 bases and 2 bases, with 14 bases remaining between them. The germline CDR1 and CDR2 sequences are MNHEY and SMNVEV (reference sequence).

This clonotype has just a few counts. V usage is TRBV19 and J usage is TRBJ2-7; 9 nucleotides match TRBD2. CDR1 is LNHDA, CDR2 SQIVND, per germline (reference sequence). CDR3 length: 14 residues. The ends lost 3 bases at V and 5 bases at J; junction bases unmatched: 5. The CDR3 loop is CASSMRAGGHEQYF. CDR3 coding DNA: TGTGCCAGTAGTATGAGAGCGGGAGGCCACGAGCAGTACTTC.

This clonotype was counted between two and nine times. The likely explanation is a read error, given a far larger clone one base away. The chain uses TRBV11-2 and TRBJ2-7, with a weak D call TRBD1 (7 bases). This CDR3 has 13 residues. CDR1 SGHAT and CDR2 FQNNGV come from the germline V gene. The V end lost 5 bases, the J end lost 5 bases, and 13 bases lay between the germline ends. The CDR3 spells CASSIPGGHEQYF. In DNA form, the CDR3 reads TGTGCCAGCAGCATCCCAGGGGGGCACGAGCAGTACTTC.